Listed here are 23 T cell receptor beta chains from one sample, sequenced in a study of metastatic and nonmetastatic thyroid tumors. Ahead of thyroid surgery, no patient had received treatment of any kind. TCRdb recomputed clones from the PCR reads via MiXCR. The table has 10,000 to 15,000 clones, approximately 35% seen once. The specimen sequenced was tumor tissue. These receptors all come from a female donor with papillary thyroid cancer or a benign thyroid nodule (not recorded which). Some clones in this sample may be carry-over from other donors' samples.

In this sample, this clone turned up a few times. This chain joins TRBV12-3 or TRBV12-4 and TRBJ2-7; 12 nucleotides agree with TRBD2. The V segment lost 5 bases and the J segment 0 bases; nucleotides outside the gene matches: 8. This CDR3 contains 17 residues. CDR3 in DNA: TGTGCCAGCAGTGGACTAGCGGGACGAAATAGCTCCTACGAGCAGTACTTC. It yields the protein CASSGLAGRNSSYEQYF.

The V call is TRBV11-3, the J call TRBJ2-5; 8 bases are a match to TRBD2. The germline CDR1 and CDR2 sequences are SGHNT and YENEEA. The J segment lost 3 bases and the V segment lost 2 bases, leaving 5 bases of the junction unmatched. CDR3 length equals 15 residues. The CDR3 reads CASSLSGGWKETQYF. The CDR3 nucleotides are TGTGCCAGCAGCTTATCGGGGGGGTGGAAAGAGACCCAGTACTTC.

This clone has at least ten counts. This chain links TRBV9 with TRBJ2-7; D might be TRBD2 (6 bases). This CDR3 region has 16 residues. Trimming shortened V by 3 bases and J by 1 base, and 17 bases separated the two germline ends. Per germline, CDR1 SGDLS and CDR2 YYNGEE. The CDR3 nucleotides read TGTGCCAGCAGCGAGGGGCCGGCGGGGCATTCCTACGAGCAGTACTTC. This codes for CASSEGPAGHSYEQYF.

This clone came up many times. A much larger clone differs from this one at a single base, so this may be a read error. This chain uses TRBV3-1 with TRBJ2-7, with 9 bases fitting TRBD2. The CDR3 loop spans 15 amino acids. With V trimmed by 4 bases and J by 7 bases, 11 bases remained unmatched. CDR1 and CDR2 (germline): LGHDT, YNNKEL (reference sequence). This CDR3 reads CASSPPAGGPSEQYF. DNA of the CDR3: TGTGCCAGCAGCCCCCCCGCGGGGGGGCCATCGGAGCAGTACTTC.

V gene TRBV6-1 combines with J gene TRBJ2-1; 7 nucleotides match TRBD2. V lost 5 bases and J lost 0; bases outside the gene matches: 7. There are 16 residues in the CDR3. Germline CDR1 reads MNHNS; CDR2 reads SASEGT. As DNA, the CDR3 is TGTGCCAGCAGTCAAATTAGCGGGCACTCCTACAATGAGCAGTTCTTC. Amino acids: CASSQISGHSYNEQFF.

J is TRBJ1-2 and V is TRBV18; D is uncertain. CDR1 KGHSH and CDR2 LQKENI come from the germline V gene. This CDR3 is built from 12 residues. V was trimmed by 1 base and J by 8 bases, leaving 8 bases between them. The CDR3 DNA follows: TGTGCCAGCTCACCACGGGGTGGAGGCTACACCTTC. It translates to CASSPRGGGYTF.

Here the CDR3 reads CASTGQLNTEAFF. CDR3 DNA sequence: TGTGCCAGCACCGGACAGCTGAACACTGAAGCTTTCTTT. The chain combines TRBV6-1 with TRBJ1-1, with D perhaps matching TRBD1 (6 bases). The germline gives CDR1 MNHNS, CDR2 SASEGT. This CDR3 is 13 amino acids long. Deletions cut 7 bases from V and 0 bases from J, with 9 bases between.

This rearrangement joins TRBV20-1 to TRBJ2-1; TRBD2 agrees at 9 bases. Germline values: CDR1 DFQATT, CDR2 SNEGSKA (reference sequence). This CDR3 contains 16 residues. The ends lost 0 bases at V and 5 bases at J; junction bases unmatched: 8. CDR3 DNA sequence: TGCAGTGCTAGAGATTACCTAGCGGGACTGGACAATGAGCAGTTCTTC. This codes for CSARDYLAGLDNEQFF.

The genes are TRBV10-2 and TRBJ2-1; 12 bases are a match to TRBD2. The CDR3 is 15 residues long. Germline V CDR1 and CDR2: WSHSY, SAAADI. Trimming removed 4 bases from V and 5 bases from J; junction bases left unmatched: 3. CDR3 in DNA: TGCGCCAGCAGTGGGACTAGCGGGATGAACAATGAGCAGTTCTTC. It translates to CASSGTSGMNNEQFF.

The chain is built from TRBV11-2 and TRBJ2-7; perhaps TRBD2 as D (5 bases). This CDR3 comprises 15 residues. Germline CDR1 and CDR2: SGHAT and FQNNGV. Trimming shortened V by 2 bases and J by 2 bases, and 13 bases separated the two germline ends. The DNA for the CDR3 is TGTGCCAGCAGCTTATCCCAGGTGGAGGCCTACGAGCAGTACTTC. This codes for CASSLSQVEAYEQYF. Full variable domain (remainder filled in from reference TRBV11-2 and TRBJ2-7): EAGVAQSPRYKIIEKRQSVAFWCNPISGHATLYWYQQILGQGPKLLIQFQNNGVVDDSQLPKDRFSAERLKGVDSTLKIQPAKLEDSAVYLCASSLSQVEAYEQYFGPGTRLTVT.

This clone has only one observation. The junction does not match germline at one end; this may be a read error. The rearrangement joins TRBV5-1 to TRBJ2-2; possibly TRBD1 for D (6 bases). From germline, CDR1 is SGHRS and CDR2 YFSETQ. The CDR3 has 15 amino acids. The CDR3 is CASSLGQVMTGERFF. CDR3 DNA: TGCGCCAGCAGCTTGGGACAGGTTATGACCGGGGAGCGGTTTTTT.

This clone was counted between two and nine times. The chain carries TRBV28 and TRBJ2-5; weak D call: TRBD2 (5 bases). The CDR3 is 13 residues long. The V and J ends lost 2 bases and 5 bases respectively, with 9 bases between them. CDR1 and CDR2 (germline): MDHEN, SYDVKM. CDR3 amino acids: CASSLRTSETQYF. CDR3 nucleotides: TGTGCCAGCAGTTTAAGGACTTCCGAGACCCAGTACTTC.

Here the CDR3 DNA reads TGTGCCTGGAGGCAAAAGGGACAGAACAACTATGGCTACACCTTC. It yields the protein CAWRQKGQNNYGYTF. J is TRBJ1-2 and V is TRBV30, with 7 bases identical to TRBD1. The germline V gene has CDR1 GTSNPN and CDR2 SVGIG (reference sequence). The V and J ends lost 3 bases and 2 bases, in that order; junction bases with no gene match: 9. The CDR3 consists of 15 residues.

This clone has at least ten counts. The V and J genes are TRBV11-2 and TRBJ2-1; 8 nucleotides align to TRBD2. Germline values: CDR1 SGHAT, CDR2 FQNNGV. The CDR3 loop spans 18 amino acids. J lost 8 bases, V lost 0 bases, and 15 bases had no gene match. This CDR3 is CASSLEGTSGSGSDEQFF. The CDR3, as DNA: TGTGCCAGCAGCTTAGAAGGTACCAGCGGGAGTGGTTCAGATGAGCAGTTCTTC.

In this sample, this clone turned up a few times. This chain links TRBV6-1 with TRBJ2-7, with 14 bases matching TRBD2. CDR1 is MNHNS and CDR2 is SASEGT in the germline V gene. The V and J ends lost 10 bases and 2 bases, in that order; junction bases with no gene match: 7. This CDR3 is built from 15 residues. CDR3 nucleotides: TGTGCCATTGGGACTAGCGGGAGCGGCACCTACGAGCAGTACTTC. It yields the protein CAIGTSGSGTYEQYF.

Many counts were recorded for this clone. The chain recombines TRBV10-3 with TRBJ1-2; D uncertain. Germline V lookup: CDR1 ENHRY, CDR2 SYGVKD. V lost 8 bases and J lost 5, with 12 bases in between. The CDR3 has 12 amino acids. The CDR3 coding sequence is TGTGCCATCTCCCCAGACACTTATGGCTACACCTTC. Translation: CAISPDTYGYTF.

This clone ranks as medium-sized. The chain combines TRBV20-1 with TRBJ1-5; tentative D call: TRBD1 (5 bases). CDR1 and CDR2 from the germline V gene are DFQATT and SNEGSKA (reference sequence). CDR3 length: 12 amino acids. The V end lost 1 base, the J end lost 10 bases, and 11 bases lay between the germline ends. CDR3 nucleotides: TGCAGTGCTAGAGTCGGGGGAAAACCCCAGCATTTT. Residues: CSARVGGKPQHF.

This clone was seen only a few times. The V gene is TRBV28, the J gene TRBJ2-7; D is possibly TRBD2 (7 bases). From germline, CDR1 is MDHEN and CDR2 SYDVKM. V was trimmed by 8 bases and J by 3 bases, leaving 17 bases between them. The CDR3 covers 14 residues. CDR3 in amino acids: CASLNTGRGYEQYF. Written as DNA, the CDR3 is TGTGCCAGCCTCAACACAGGGAGGGGCTACGAGCAGTACTTC. Combining the CDR3 with reference TRBV28 and TRBJ2-7 gives the whole variable domain DVKVTQSSRYLVKRTGEKVFLECVQDMDHENMFWYRQDPGLGLRLIYFSYDVKMKEKGDIPEGYSVSREKKERFSLILESASTNQTSMYLCASLNTGRGYEQYFGPGTRLTVT.

This rearrangement joins TRBV5-5 to TRBJ2-7, with 10 bases lining up with TRBD2. Germline V gene lookup returns CDR1 SGHKS and CDR2 YYEKEE (reference sequence). CDR3 length: 16 residues. The trim removed 3 bases at V and 2 bases at J, leaving 8 bases unmatched. CDR3 protein: CASSSDAGTSAYEQYF. The CDR3 nucleotides read TGTGCCAGCAGCTCAGACGCCGGGACTAGCGCCTACGAGCAGTACTTC. The entire variable domain, with the rest obtained from reference TRBV5-5 and TRBJ2-7, is as follows: DAGVTQSPTHLIKTRGQQVTLRCSPISGHKSVSWYQQVLGQGPQFIFQYYEKEERGRGNFPDRFSARQFPNYSSELNVNALLLGDSALYLCASSSDAGTSAYEQYFGPGTRLTVT.

This rearrangement joins TRBV30 to TRBJ2-7; 13 bases fit TRBD2. This CDR3 contains 15 residues. Germline lookup yields CDR1 GTSNPN and CDR2 SVGIG (reference sequence). The V and J ends lost 2 bases and 3 bases, in that order; junction bases with no gene match: 4. CDR3 in amino acids: CAWSTSGRALYEQYF. The CDR3 nucleotides are TGTGCCTGGAGTACTAGCGGGAGGGCCCTCTACGAGCAGTACTTC.

This clone has a handful of counts. One end of the junction does not line up with germline, which may come from a read error. This chain links TRBV12-5 with TRBJ1-1; D may be TRBD1 (6 bases). This CDR3 contains 14 residues. In germline, CDR1 is LGHNT, CDR2 FRNRAP. This CDR3 reads CAIGLGAMNTEAFF. The CDR3 coding sequence is TGTGCTATTGGTTTGGGGGCCATGAACACTGAAGCTTTCTTT.

This rearrangement joins TRBV28 to TRBJ2-7; D is uncertain. V lost 5 bases, J lost 1 base, and 9 bases lay in between. Germline CDR1 MDHEN, CDR2 SYDVKM. This CDR3 has 13 residues. CDR3 nucleotide sequence: TGTGCCAGCAGTCCTCCCTCTTCCTACGAGCAGTACTTC. Residues: CASSPPSSYEQYF. The variable domain in full, completed from reference TRBV28 and TRBJ2-7, reads DVKVTQSSRYLVKRTGEKVFLECVQDMDHENMFWYRQDPGLGLRLIYFSYDVKMKEKGDIPEGYSVSREKKERFSLILESASTNQTSMYLCASSPPSSYEQYFGPGTRLTVT.

The V and J genes are TRBV11-2 and TRBJ1-1; 9 bases are shared with TRBD1. Germline V gene data show CDR1 as SGHAT and CDR2 as FQNNGV. The CDR3 covers 15 residues. V lost 5 bases and J lost 9; bases outside the gene matches: 13. CDR3 protein: CASSPGGQGLLKAFF. The CDR3 DNA reads TGTGCCAGCAGCCCGGGGGGACAGGGACTTTTAAAAGCTTTCTTT.